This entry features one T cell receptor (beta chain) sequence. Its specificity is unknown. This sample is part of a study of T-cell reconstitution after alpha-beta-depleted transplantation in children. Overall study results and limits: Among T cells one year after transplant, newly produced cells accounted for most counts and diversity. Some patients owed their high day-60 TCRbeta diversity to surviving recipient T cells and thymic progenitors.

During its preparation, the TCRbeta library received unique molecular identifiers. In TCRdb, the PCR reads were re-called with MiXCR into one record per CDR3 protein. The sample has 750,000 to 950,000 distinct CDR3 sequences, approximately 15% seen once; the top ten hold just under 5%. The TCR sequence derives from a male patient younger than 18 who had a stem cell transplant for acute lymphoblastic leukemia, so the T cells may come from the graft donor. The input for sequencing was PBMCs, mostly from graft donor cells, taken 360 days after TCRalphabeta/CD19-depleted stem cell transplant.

CDR3 amino acids: CASSLTPGSYYGYTF. DNA for the CDR3: TGCGCCAGCAGCTTGACGCCAGGATCTTACTATGGCTACACCTTC. This chain uses TRBV5-1 with TRBJ1-2, with D unresolved. In germline, CDR1 is SGHRS, CDR2 YFSETQ. The CDR3 length is 15 residues. V was pared by 1 base and J by 3 bases, with 13 bases between.